The TCR beta chain described here comes from a study of T cells in women clearing cervical HPV infection. Overall study context: Cases: HPV16-related CIN3 or worse on histology, 2 invasive cancers.

Produced via immunoSEQ multiplex PCR; TCRdb's table is partial and in-frame only. The sample holds about 19,000 clones. Comment on this clone: The read stops 3 residues short of the end of the CDR3; the missing end is completed from the germline J gene.

Germline V gene data show CDR1 as LNHDA and CDR2 as SQIVND (reference sequence). The CDR3 has 17 residues. This receptor was obtained from a woman between 18 and 70 years old with a cervical HPV16 infection that either progressed to CIN3+ or cleared (not recorded which). The J gene is TRBJ2-2, the V gene TRBV19; 9 nucleotides agree with TRBD1. Material: blood buffy coat. The CDR3: CASSQTGGSSGANVLFF. The DNA read from the CDR3 is TGTGCCAGTAGCCAGACAGGGGGTAGCTCTGGGGCCAACGTG.